The TCR beta chain under discussion was sequenced for a study of T-cell reconstitution after alpha-beta-depleted transplantation in children. The CDR3 runs 17 residues. Germline CDR1 and CDR2: SGHNT and YYREEE (reference sequence). The trim removed 1 base at V and 5 bases at J, leaving 11 bases unmatched. It was with unique molecular identifiers that the TCRbeta library was prepared. TCRdb ran MiXCR on the PCR reads and lists one entry per CDR3 protein. The sample contains about 590,000 distinct CDR3 sequences, 10% to 15% of which appear only once. This receptor was identified in a male patient aged 10 to 17 who had a stem cell transplant for acute myeloid leukemia, so the T cells may come from the graft donor. V and J are TRBV5-4 and TRBJ1-4; 7 bases are shared with TRBD1. Sequencing was performed on PBMCs, mostly from graft donor cells, taken 360 days after TCRalphabeta/CD19-depleted stem cell transplant. CDR3 nucleotide sequence: TGTGCCAGCAGCTTGTACTTACTGACAGGGCAAAATGAAAAACTGTTTTTT. This translates into CASSLYLLTGQNEKLFF. Together with reference TRBV5-4 and TRBJ1-4, the CDR3 gives the full variable domain: ETGVTQSPTHLIKTRGQQVTLRCSSQSGHNTVSWYQQALGQGPQFIFQYYREEENGRGNFPPRFSGLQFPNYSSELNVNALELDDSALYLCASSLYLLTGQNEKLFFGSGTQLSVL.